A single sample gave rise to the 27 T cell receptor beta chains below, sequenced in a study of blood T cell repertoires in COVID-19. Profiled with immunoSEQ multiplex PCR; TCRdb holds only in-frame clones, not every one. The profile shows more than 70,000 clones, about 86% of them singletons. The sample consisted of peripheral blood. These receptors were collected from a woman of 80 years or more with acute or convalescent COVID-19.

CDR3 amino acids: CASRPPGQGAGGYTF. The CDR3 DNA reads as TGTGCCAGCCGACCTCCGGGACAGGGGGCAGGAGGCTACACCTTC. The chain carries TRBV6-6 and TRBJ1-2; the match to TRBD1 covers 12 bases. There are 15 residues in the CDR3. V gave up 8 bases and J gave up 8 bases; unmatched junction bases: 12. Germline V gene lookup returns CDR1 MNHNY and CDR2 SVGAGI (reference sequence).

This chain joins TRBV9 and TRBJ2-7, with D possibly being TRBD2 (5 bases). The germline CDR1 and CDR2 sequences are SGDLS and YYNGEE. The CDR3 contains 13 residues. Trimming took off 3 bases at V and 0 bases at J, with 7 bases between the two ends. The CDR3 region has the DNA TGTGCCAGCAGCGCGGGAAGCTCCTACGAGCAGTACTTC. It encodes CASSAGSSYEQYF.

CDR3 residues: CASRARQGNQPQHF. CDR3 nucleotides: TGTGCCAGCAGGGCCCGTCAGGGCAATCAGCCCCAGCATTTT. The V gene is TRBV6-5, the J gene TRBJ1-5; the D is unclear. The V gene lost 6 bases and the J gene lost 2 bases, with 11 bases spanning the gap. The CDR3 runs 14 residues. CDR1 is MNHEY, CDR2 SVGAGI, per germline.

This sequence joins TRBV5-1 and TRBJ1-1, with D perhaps matching TRBD1 (6 bases). CDR3 size: 14 residues. The V and J ends lost 7 bases and 0 bases respectively, with 13 bases between them. Germline loops: CDR1 SGHRS, CDR2 YFSETQ. The CDR3 bases are TGCGCCAGCTCCTTGGGGGGCATGAACACTGAAGCTTTCTTT. This sequence encodes CASSLGGMNTEAFF.

This chain links TRBV7-8 with TRBJ2-7; D is perhaps TRBD1 (6 bases). Trimming cost V 6 bases and J 0 bases, with 15 bases left between them. Germline CDR1 and CDR2: SGHVS and FQNEAQ. The CDR3 spans 15 residues. The CDR3 loop reads CASRLIMGASYEQYF. In DNA form, the CDR3 reads TGTGCCAGCAGGCTTATAATGGGGGCCTCCTACGAGCAGTACTTC.

The chain uses TRBV4-1 and TRBJ1-6; 7 bases match TRBD1. There are 17 residues in the CDR3. The junction had 9 bases not matched to a gene; V was cut back by 2 bases and J by 5 bases. Germline V lookup: CDR1 MGHRA, CDR2 YSYEKL. This CDR3 reads CASSQRPRDRDNSPLHF. DNA for the CDR3: TGCGCCAGCAGCCAAAGGCCCCGGGACAGAGATAATTCACCCCTCCACTTT.

The rearrangement joins TRBV6-6 to TRBJ1-6; the match to TRBD1 covers 8 bases. Trimming at V came to 2 bases and at J to 6 bases, leaving 3 bases not matched to a gene. The germline gives CDR1 MNHNY, CDR2 SVGAGI (reference sequence). CDR3 length equals 15 residues. The CDR3 reads CASSYGDRGNSPLHF. As DNA, the CDR3 is TGTGCCAGCAGTTACGGCGACAGGGGTAATTCACCCCTCCACTTT.

V and J are TRBV9 and TRBJ2-1; tentative D call: TRBD2 (5 bases). CDR1 is SGDLS, CDR2 YYNGEE, per germline. The length of the CDR3 is 15 residues. V was shortened by 2 bases and J by 10 bases, with 19 bases between the two germline ends. CDR3 sequence: CASSVEDGYLGEQFF. The CDR3 bases are TGTGCCAGCAGCGTGGAGGACGGGTATCTAGGGGAGCAGTTCTTC.

The V and J genes are TRBV6-5 and TRBJ2-1, with 10 bases aligning to TRBD2. Germline CDR1 and CDR2: MNHEY and SVGAGI. V lost 6 bases and J lost 5; bases outside the gene matches: 4. The CDR3 spans 14 residues. As DNA, the CDR3 is TGTGCCAGCAGGAGCGGGGGGGCGAACAATGAGCAGTTCTTC. Encoded protein: CASRSGGANNEQFF.

V is TRBV7-9 and J is TRBJ1-6, with 7 bases matching TRBD1. J lost 13 bases, V lost 4 bases, and 7 bases had no gene match. CDR3 length equals 13 residues. CDR1 is SEHNR, CDR2 FQNEAQ, per germline (reference sequence). CDR3 bases: TGTGCCAGCAGCTCCGACAGGGAGTCCCCCCTCCACTTT. Translation gives CASSSDRESPLHF.

The gene calls are TRBV7-3 and TRBJ2-7, with D perhaps TRBD1 (6 bases). The V gene lost 4 bases and the J gene lost 1 base, with 8 bases spanning the gap. Germline CDR1 is SGHTA and CDR2 is FQGTGA. The CDR3 is 13 residues long. CDR3 coding DNA: TGTGCCAGCAGCTCACAGGGATCCTACGAGCAGTACTTC. It translates to CASSSQGSYEQYF.

Points on this clone: Other DNA sequences in this specimen translate into the identical CDR3. The chain carries TRBV5-1 and TRBJ2-2, with 7 bases lining up with TRBD1. The CDR3 sequence is 15 residues long. The junction had 2 bases not matched to a gene; V was cut back by 0 bases and J by 3 bases. The V gene's germline CDR1 is SGHRS and CDR2 YFSETQ. CDR3 in DNA: TGCGCCAGCAGCTTGGGAGACAGGGACACCGGGGAGCTGTTTTTT. It encodes CASSLGDRDTGELFF.

This chain joins TRBV28 and TRBJ2-1, with a possible D match to TRBD1 (5 bases). The length of the CDR3 is 16 residues. Germline lookup yields CDR1 MDHEN and CDR2 SYDVKM. Between the trimmed V and J ends, which lost 4 bases and 3 bases, there was a span of 16 bases. In nucleotides, the CDR3 is TGTGCCAGCAGTTCTTTACAGGCCTCTAGCTACAATGAGCAGTTCTTC. Translation: CASSSLQASSYNEQFF.

The V call is TRBV3-1 (or the pseudogene TRBV3-2), the J call TRBJ1-6; D perhaps matches TRBD1 (5 bases). This CDR3 spans 16 amino acids. V lost 1 base to trimming and J lost 8 bases, with 15 bases between them. The germline gives CDR1 LGHDT, CDR2 YNNKEL (reference sequence). CDR3 protein: CASSQVRAQGYSPLHF. The CDR3 nucleotides are TGTGCCAGCAGCCAAGTTAGGGCCCAGGGTTATTCACCCCTCCACTTT.

The rearrangement joins TRBV7-9 to TRBJ2-3; the D gene is possibly TRBD2 (7 bases). The CDR3 length is 15 residues. The V and J ends lost 1 base and 1 base respectively, with 9 bases between them. CDR1 is SEHNR and CDR2 is FQNEAQ in the germline V gene (reference sequence). Here the CDR3 DNA reads TGTGCCAGCAGCTTAGAAGGGGGGGGCACAGATACGCAGTATTTT. This translates into CASSLEGGGTDTQYF.

The chain employs TRBV6-5 and TRBJ2-7; D might be TRBD1 (6 bases). This CDR3 region has 14 residues. Trimming cost V 6 bases and J 0 bases, with 12 bases left between them. Germline V gene lookup returns CDR1 MNHEY and CDR2 SVGAGI. The CDR3 spells CASRQGTLSYEQYF. In DNA, the CDR3 is TGTGCCAGCAGACAGGGAACCCTCTCCTACGAGCAGTACTTC.

This clone appeared a single time. The chain carries TRBV5-1 and TRBJ1-2; 7 positions agree with TRBD1. Trimming took 0 bases from V and 5 from J; bases not matched to a gene: 7. From germline, CDR1 is SGHRS and CDR2 YFSETQ. The CDR3 has 15 residues. CDR3 sequence reads: CASSLGDSQPYGYTF. The CDR3, as DNA: TGCGCCAGCAGCTTGGGGGACAGTCAGCCTTATGGCTACACCTTC. Combining the CDR3 with reference TRBV5-1 and TRBJ1-2 gives the whole variable domain KAGVTQTPRYLIKTRGQQVTLSCSPISGHRSVSWYQQTPGQGLQFLFEYFSETQRNKGNFPGRFSGRQFSNSRSEMNVSTLELGDSALYLCASSLGDSQPYGYTFGSGTRLTVV.

The chain joins TRBV28 to TRBJ1-5, with D unresolved. Trimming shortened V by 5 bases and J by 4 bases, and 9 bases separated the two germline ends. The germline V gene encodes CDR1 MDHEN and CDR2 SYDVKM. The CDR3 loop spans 13 amino acids. The CDR3 DNA reads as TGTGCCAGCAGTCCAGACGGGAATCAGCCCCAGCATTTT. It specifies CASSPDGNQPQHF.

The rearrangement links TRBV9 to TRBJ2-7; 8 bases are shared with TRBD1. V shed 4 bases and J 4 bases; nucleotides not matched to a gene: 10. Germline V CDR1 and CDR2: SGDLS, YYNGEE. This CDR3 is built from 15 residues. CDR3: CASSPTGTGIYEQYF. The DNA of the CDR3 is TGTGCCAGCAGCCCGACCGGGACAGGCATATACGAGCAGTACTTC. The full variable domain, with the rest looked up from reference TRBV9 and TRBJ2-7, is DSGVTQTPKHLITATGQRVTLRCSPRSGDLSVYWYQQSLDQGLQFLIQYYNGEERAKGNILERFSAQQFPDLHSELNLSSLELGDSALYFCASSPTGTGIYEQYFGPGTRLTVT.

The chain carries TRBV4-2 and TRBJ2-7; 7 bases are a match to TRBD1. The CDR3 is made up of 14 amino acids. Germline V gene sequence: CDR1 LGHNA, CDR2 YNFKEQ. V shed 3 bases, J shed 7 bases, and the junction held 9 bases outside the gene matches. DNA for the CDR3: TGTGCCAGCAGCCACCCCGGGACAGTCAAGGAGCAGTACTTC. Amino acids: CASSHPGTVKEQYF.

J is TRBJ1-6 and V is TRBV9; 11 nucleotides match TRBD1. Germline CDR1 SGDLS, CDR2 YYNGEE. V dropped 4 bases and J dropped 7; count of bases not matched to a gene: 4. The CDR3 is 15 amino acids. DNA of the CDR3: TGTGCCAGCAGCCCGGGACAGGGGGGGAATTCACCCCTCCACTTT. Translation gives CASSPGQGGNSPLHF. Drawing the rest from reference TRBV9 and TRBJ1-6, the complete variable domain is DSGVTQTPKHLITATGQRVTLRCSPRSGDLSVYWYQQSLDQGLQFLIQYYNGEERAKGNILERFSAQQFPDLHSELNLSSLELGDSALYFCASSPGQGGNSPLHFGNGTRLTVT.

Worth noting for this clone: Different DNA sequences within this sample yield the same CDR3. The chain employs TRBV12-3 or TRBV12-4 and TRBJ2-5, with D tentatively TRBD2 (5 bases). This CDR3 has 13 residues. Trimming left V 2 bases short and J 5 bases short, with 9 bases between. The CDR3 DNA sequence: TGTGCCAGCAGTTTACGAGGGTCGGAGACCCAGTACTTC. Its translation: CASSLRGSETQYF.

The V gene is TRBV27, the J gene TRBJ2-6; TRBD1 might be the D (5 bases). The CDR3 length is 16 residues. The germline V and J ends were trimmed by 2 bases and 1 base, with 9 bases remaining between them. Germline loops: CDR1 MNHEY, CDR2 SMNVEV (reference sequence). Written as DNA, the CDR3 is TGTGCCAGCAGTTTAGCCTGGACATCTGGGGCCAACGTCCTGACTTTC. Its protein product is CASSLAWTSGANVLTF.

J is TRBJ1-4 and V is TRBV5-5, with D maybe TRBD1 (6 bases). With 3 bases removed from V and 11 bases from J, the gap between germline ends came to 11 bases. The CDR3 spans 12 residues. Germline V gene data show CDR1 as SGHKS and CDR2 as YYEKEE (reference sequence). The CDR3 region has the DNA TGTGCCAGCAGCTGGGACAAGGCGAAACTGTTTTTT. Its protein product is CASSWDKAKLFF. The entire variable domain, with the rest obtained from reference TRBV5-5 and TRBJ1-4, is as follows: DAGVTQSPTHLIKTRGQQVTLRCSPISGHKSVSWYQQVLGQGPQFIFQYYEKEERGRGNFPDRFSARQFPNYSSELNVNALLLGDSALYLCASSWDKAKLFFGSGTQLSVL.

The chain joins TRBV28 to TRBJ2-1; D gene unclear. Germline V gene data show CDR1 as MDHEN and CDR2 as SYDVKM. V lost 7 bases and J lost 4, with 5 bases in between. The CDR3 totals 11 residues. CDR3 nucleotide sequence: TGTGCCAGCAACTCGTACAATGAGCAGTTCTTC. Translating it yields CASNSYNEQFF.

This chain connects TRBV27 to TRBJ1-2; 7 bases align to TRBD1. This CDR3 contains 16 residues. With V trimmed by 6 bases and J by 4 bases, 14 bases remained unmatched. CDR1 and CDR2 from the germline V gene are MNHEY and SMNVEV (reference sequence). CDR3 nucleotides: TGTGCCAGCAGCCGCCTTTGGGACAGCAGAATCTATGGCTACACCTTC. Translation gives CASSRLWDSRIYGYTF.

This clone was found a few times. This sequence joins TRBV7-2 and TRBJ1-2; 9 bases align to TRBD1. Trimming cost V 3 bases and J 4 bases; bases outside gene matches: 3. CDR1 SGHTA and CDR2 FQGNSA come from the germline V gene. The CDR3 runs 14 residues. The DNA for the CDR3 is TGTGCCAGCAGCTTCCCGGACAGGGGCTATGGCTACACCTTC. It codes for CASSFPDRGYGYTF.